The 29 T cell receptor beta chains below come from one sample, sequenced in a study of blood T cell repertoires in COVID-19. The data were produced by immunoSEQ multiplex PCR, yet TCRdb's version contains in-frame clones alone and is incomplete. The sample records 90,000 to 120,000 clones, 65% to 80% being singletons. What was sequenced was peripheral blood. The receptors were sampled from a man aged 65 to 79 with acute or convalescent COVID-19.

CDR3 coding DNA: TGTGCCAGCAGCCAAGTTGCCGGGACAGGGGGCGCAGAGCAGTTCTTC. As protein: CASSQVAGTGGAEQFF. The chain couples TRBV3-1 (or the pseudogene TRBV3-2) to TRBJ2-1; 12 bases line up with TRBD1. The V and J ends lost 1 base and 10 bases, in that order; junction bases with no gene match: 8. The CDR3 has 16 amino acids. Germline CDR1 reads LGHDT; CDR2 reads YNNKEL (reference sequence).

This sequence joins TRBV29-1 and TRBJ2-2; TRBD1 matches at 9 bases. Germline V gene sequence: CDR1 SQVTM, CDR2 ANQGSEA. CDR3 size: 16 residues. The V and J ends lost 1 base and 3 bases, in that order; junction bases with no gene match: 6. The CDR3 loop reads CSVEGHRTGDTGELFF. The CDR3 DNA sequence: TGCAGCGTTGAAGGTCATAGGACAGGGGACACCGGGGAGCTGTTTTTT.

The chain has TRBV6-5 and TRBJ2-2, with 9 bases fitting TRBD2. Germline-derived CDR1 and CDR2 are MNHEY and SVGAGI. This CDR3 is built from 14 residues. J gave up 2 bases and V 11 bases, and 6 bases lay outside the gene matches. CDR3 nucleotide sequence: TGTGCCGGGGGCGGGAGGGCAAACACCGGGGAGCTGTTTTTT. Amino acids: CAGGGRANTGELFF.

This clone was counted a few times. The chain uses TRBV10-3 and TRBJ2-3, with 8 bases matching TRBD2. Unmatched junction bases numbered 6, after V lost 2 bases and J lost 5 bases. CDR1 and CDR2 (germline): ENHRY, SYGVKD. The CDR3 is 15 residues long. CDR3 in amino acids: CAISERGGGLDTQYF. CDR3 in DNA: TGTGCCATCAGTGAGCGGGGCGGGGGGTTAGATACGCAGTATTTT.

This clone was seen only once. The CDR3 nucleotides read TGTGCCAGCAGTTACTCGGCAGGACAATATGGCTACACCTTC. It encodes CASSYSAGQYGYTF. The gene calls are TRBV6-2 or TRBV6-3 and TRBJ1-2; weak D call: TRBD1 (5 bases). V was clipped by 0 bases and J by 5 bases, with 10 bases between them. There are 14 residues in the CDR3. From germline, CDR1 is MNHEY and CDR2 SVGEGT.

The chain couples TRBV2 to TRBJ1-3; tentative D call: TRBD1 (5 bases). The CDR3 covers 15 residues. Looked up from germline, CDR1 is SNHLY and CDR2 is FYNNEI. The V end lost 4 bases, the J end lost 9 bases, and 19 bases lay between the germline ends. For the CDR3, the DNA is TGTGCCAGCAGTGGGCTCACAGTGCCCGGGGGCACCATATATTTT. It specifies CASSGLTVPGGTIYF.

The gene calls are TRBV5-1 and TRBJ2-3; 7 bases agree with TRBD2. The CDR3 consists of 15 residues. The ends lost 1 base at V and 0 bases at J; junction bases unmatched: 2. Germline V gene sequence: CDR1 SGHRS, CDR2 YFSETQ. CDR3 nucleotide sequence: TGCGCCAGCAGCTTGAGCGGGGTGAGCACAGATACGCAGTATTTT. This codes for CASSLSGVSTDTQYF. Full variable domain (missing parts from reference TRBV5-1 and TRBJ2-3): KAGVTQTPRYLIKTRGQQVTLSCSPISGHRSVSWYQQTPGQGLQFLFEYFSETQRNKGNFPGRFSGRQFSNSRSEMNVSTLELGDSALYLCASSLSGVSTDTQYFGPGTRLTVL.

V usage is TRBV15 and J usage is TRBJ1-1; D perhaps matches TRBD1 (6 bases). The CDR3 runs 14 residues. V lost 11 bases and J lost 4, with 20 bases in between. CDR1 and CDR2 (germline): LNHNV, YYDKDF (reference sequence). CDR3 sequence: CASSPERGSTEAFF. The CDR3 DNA sequence: TGTGCCTCTTCACCCGAGAGGGGGAGCACTGAAGCTTTCTTT.

The gene calls are TRBV6-5 and TRBJ2-7; 8 bases fit TRBD1. Trimming cost V 6 bases and J 6 bases; bases outside gene matches: 7. In germline, CDR1 is MNHEY, CDR2 SVGAGI. The CDR3 is 13 residues long. The CDR3 DNA reads TGTGCCAGCAGGTCTCAGGGGGCAGTCGAGCAGTACTTC. As protein: CASRSQGAVEQYF.

This chain links TRBV11-3 with TRBJ2-1, with 9 positions matching TRBD1. With 5 bases clipped from V and 5 bases from J, the junction kept 7 bases outside the gene matches. The germline V gene has CDR1 SGHNT and CDR2 YENEEA. The CDR3 contains 15 residues. The CDR3 bases are TGTGCCAGCAGCCGCCCCGGACAGGGGAACAATGAGCAGTTCTTC. It is translated as CASSRPGQGNNEQFF.

This clone was recorded only once. The chain employs TRBV6-5 and TRBJ1-6; 7 bases are a match to TRBD1. J was trimmed by 8 bases and V by 6 bases; bases with no gene match: 1. CDR1 and CDR2 (germline): MNHEY, SVGAGI. There are 12 residues in the CDR3. The chain's CDR3 is CASSRGDSPLHF. CDR3 DNA sequence: TGTGCCAGCAGCAGGGGGGATTCACCCCTCCACTTT.

This sequence joins TRBV7-2 and TRBJ2-3; D is perhaps TRBD1 (5 bases). Germline V gene sequence: CDR1 SGHTA, CDR2 FQGNSA. The CDR3 extends over 15 amino acids. The germline V and J ends were trimmed by 1 base and 4 bases, with 12 bases remaining between them. The chain's CDR3 is CASSLEGYQADTQYF. CDR3 coding DNA: TGTGCCAGCAGCTTAGAGGGGTATCAAGCAGATACGCAGTATTTT.

CDR3 residues: CASSFSTSLAPDTQYF. The CDR3 nucleotides are TGTGCCAGCAGTTTCTCGACTAGCCTCGCCCCAGATACGCAGTATTTT. This sequence joins TRBV6-5 and TRBJ2-3; 7 positions agree with TRBD2. The V gene end was trimmed by 4 bases and the J gene end by 4 bases; junction bases not matched to a gene: 11. This CDR3 spans 16 amino acids. The germline V gene has CDR1 MNHEY and CDR2 SVGAGI.

The chain carries TRBV2 and TRBJ2-7, with TRBD1 identical over 11 bases. The germline V gene has CDR1 SNHLY and CDR2 FYNNEI. This CDR3 spans 14 amino acids. V shed 9 bases, J shed 3 bases, and the junction held 7 bases outside the gene matches. CDR3 protein: CASQGTGGNYEQYF. DNA of the CDR3: TGTGCCAGTCAGGGGACAGGGGGAAACTACGAGCAGTACTTC. The whole variable domain, remainder taken from reference TRBV2 and TRBJ2-7, is EPEVTQTPSHQVTQMGQEVILRCVPISNHLYFYWYRQILGQKVEFLVSFYNNEISEKSEIFDDQFSVERPDGSNFTLKIRSTKLEDSAMYFCASQGTGGNYEQYFGPGTRLTVT.

This clone appeared a single time. The CDR3 DNA reads as TGTGCCAGCACCCGACAGGGCAGTCAGCCCCAGCATTTT. Translated: CASTRQGSQPQHF. V usage is TRBV19 and J usage is TRBJ1-5; 7 nucleotides line up with TRBD1. V lost 9 bases to trimming and J lost 6 bases; unmatched junction nucleotides: 8. CDR1 is LNHDA and CDR2 is SQIVND in the germline V gene (reference sequence). This CDR3 has 13 amino acids. Full variable domain (missing parts from reference TRBV19 and TRBJ1-5): DGGITQSPKYLFRKEGQNVTLSCEQNLNHDAMYWYRQDPGQGLRLIYYSQIVNDFQKGDIAEGYSVSREKKESFPLTVTSAQKNPTAFYLCASTRQGSQPQHFGDGTRLSIL.

The genes are TRBV7-2 and TRBJ1-5; the D gene is possibly TRBD1 (5 bases). The germline gives CDR1 SGHTA, CDR2 FQGNSA. This CDR3 is 15 amino acids long. V was cut by 1 base and J by 7 bases, with 14 bases left in between. The CDR3 bases are TGTGCCAGCAGCTTAGTATTTGGGGCTGAGCAGCCCCAGCATTTT. Translating it yields CASSLVFGAEQPQHF. Full variable domain (remainder filled in from reference TRBV7-2 and TRBJ1-5): GAGVSQSPSNKVTEKGKDVELRCDPISGHTALYWYRQSLGQGLEFLIYFQGNSAPDKSGLPSDRFSAERTGGSVSTLTIQRTQQEDSAVYLCASSLVFGAEQPQHFGDGTRLSIL.

This clone was found once. The chain joins TRBV12-3 or TRBV12-4 to TRBJ1-2, with D hard to call. Between the trimmed V and J ends, which lost 2 bases and 3 bases, there was a span of 4 bases. This CDR3 contains 12 residues. CDR3 amino acids: CASSLRDYGYTF. The CDR3 DNA follows: TGTGCCAGCAGTTTACGCGACTATGGCTACACCTTC.

This chain links TRBV13 with TRBJ2-7; the D gene is possibly TRBD1 (6 bases). CDR3 length: 14 residues. V was cut by 8 bases and J by 2 bases, with 16 bases left in between. CDR1 and CDR2 from the germline V gene are PRHDT and FYEKMQ (reference sequence). DNA of the CDR3: TGTGCCAGCCGCAGGGACAAACTACCCTACGAGCAGTACTTC. Translating gives CASRRDKLPYEQYF.

This chain links TRBV11-3 with TRBJ1-1, with D perhaps TRBD1 (6 bases). The CDR3 spans 14 residues. Germline lookup yields CDR1 SGHNT and CDR2 YENEEA. Deletions cut 3 bases from V and 11 bases from J, with 19 bases between. The DNA for the CDR3 is TGTGCCAGCAGCTTTAGAATTGCGGGGGCGGGTGCTTTCTTT. Translation gives CASSFRIAGAGAFF.

The chain joins TRBV19 to TRBJ1-1; unclear D gene. Deletions cut 6 bases from V and 0 bases from J, with 11 bases between. There are 14 residues in the CDR3. CDR1 is LNHDA and CDR2 is SQIVND in the germline V gene (reference sequence). The CDR3 is CASSLGVMNTEAFF. CDR3 sequence (DNA): TGTGCCAGTAGCCTGGGCGTAATGAACACTGAAGCTTTCTTT.

This chain links TRBV6-2 or TRBV6-3 with TRBJ2-5, with D tentatively TRBD1 (6 bases). The CDR3 is 15 residues long. Per the germline V gene, CDR1 is MNHEY and CDR2 is SVGEGT. Trimming took off 4 bases at V and 2 bases at J, with 14 bases between the two ends. CDR3 in amino acids: CASSSWQGFQETQYF. The CDR3, as DNA: TGTGCCAGCAGTTCCTGGCAGGGGTTTCAAGAGACCCAGTACTTC.

This clone was recorded only once. The chain combines TRBV6-5 with TRBJ1-6; TRBD1 matches at 12 bases. Germline V gene lookup returns CDR1 MNHEY and CDR2 SVGAGI. The CDR3 extends over 14 amino acids. V shed 6 bases, J shed 10 bases, and the junction held 4 bases outside the gene matches. This chain's CDR3 is CASRGTGGVSPLHF. CDR3 DNA sequence: TGTGCCAGCAGGGGGACAGGGGGCGTGTCACCCCTCCACTTT.

This rearrangement joins TRBV5-4 to TRBJ2-5, with TRBD2 matching over 13 bases. V shed 1 base and J 3 bases; nucleotides not matched to a gene: 0. The germline CDR1 and CDR2 sequences are SGHNT and YYREEE (reference sequence). The CDR3 extends over 15 amino acids. CDR3 loop: CASSLTSGGEETQYF. DNA for the CDR3: TGTGCCAGCAGCTTGACTAGCGGGGGGGAAGAGACCCAGTACTTC.

Worth noting for this clone: The sample holds other DNA sequences that translate to the same CDR3. The chain uses TRBV3-1 (or the pseudogene TRBV3-2) and TRBJ1-4, with D unresolved. The CDR3 has 13 residues. Germline V gene sequence: CDR1 LGHDT, CDR2 YNNKEL (reference sequence). Trimming stripped 3 bases from V and 6 bases from J, with 8 bases between. The CDR3 DNA sequence: TGTGCCAGCAGCCAGGGCGGGGATGAAAAACTGTTTTTT. Protein: CASSQGGDEKLFF.

The chain recombines TRBV5-1 with TRBJ2-7; 7 bases match TRBD1. The V gene's germline CDR1 is SGHRS and CDR2 YFSETQ. The CDR3 has 16 amino acids. V shed 4 bases, J shed 3 bases, and the junction held 13 bases outside the gene matches. The CDR3 reads CASSATTGTESYEQYF. The CDR3 DNA reads as TGCGCCAGCAGCGCAACGACCGGGACAGAGAGCTACGAGCAGTACTTC.

The J gene is TRBJ1-5, the V gene TRBV7-9; 9 bases match TRBD1. The CDR3 is 15 residues long. V was clipped by 1 base and J by 4 bases; unmatched bases: 2. The germline V gene has CDR1 SEHNR and CDR2 FQNEAQ (reference sequence). The CDR3 spells CASSLDGTGNQPQHF. For the CDR3, the DNA is TGTGCCAGCAGCTTAGATGGGACAGGGAATCAGCCCCAGCATTTT.

The rearrangement joins TRBV12-5 to TRBJ2-5; TRBD2 matches 7 bases. The CDR3 extends over 13 amino acids. Germline values: CDR1 LGHNT, CDR2 FRNRAP. Losses at the gene ends were 5 bases for V and 4 bases for J; bases not matched to a gene: 4. The CDR3, as DNA: TGTGCTAGTGGTACTAGCGAGGTAGAGACCCAGTACTTC. Translating gives CASGTSEVETQYF. Together with reference TRBV12-5 and TRBJ2-5, the CDR3 gives the full variable domain: DARVTQTPRHKVTEMGQEVTMRCQPILGHNTVFWYRQTMMQGLELLAYFRNRAPLDDSGMPKDRFSAEMPDATLATLKIQPSEPRDSAVYFCASGTSEVETQYFGPGTRLLVL.

This clone was seen just once. The gene calls are TRBV7-2 and TRBJ2-5; 8 bases fit TRBD2. V shed 0 bases and J 5 bases; nucleotides not matched to a gene: 14. Germline values: CDR1 SGHTA, CDR2 FQGNSA. The CDR3 contains 18 residues. CDR3: CASSLASGGPTRVETQYF. The CDR3 DNA reads TGTGCCAGCAGCTTAGCGAGCGGGGGCCCTACACGTGTTGAGACCCAGTACTTC.

This clone was counted a few times. This rearrangement joins TRBV14 to TRBJ2-3; tentative D call: TRBD1 (5 bases). The CDR3 extends over 15 amino acids. Germline values: CDR1 SGHDN, CDR2 FVKESK. Trimming left V 3 bases short and J 9 bases short, with 19 bases between. The CDR3 coding sequence is TGTGCCAGCAGCCAGACAGAGGCTCCTGGTTTAACGCAGTATTTT. Protein sequence: CASSQTEAPGLTQYF.